These 7 T cell receptor beta chains came from one sample sequenced in a study of OX40 agonist ivuxolimab in advanced cancers. Here immunoSEQ multiplex PCR was the method, and the copy in TCRdb shows in-frame clones only, minus some. The repertoire holds roughly 56,000 clones, with 65% to 85% as singletons. Sequenced here: CD4+ or CD8+ T cells sorted from blood, sampled in a trial of the OX40 agonist ivuxolimab. The receptors shown here come from an adult with an advanced solid tumor such as melanoma, head and neck, liver or kidney cancer.

This sequence joins TRBV19 and TRBJ1-6, with D unclear. The ends were cut back, 6 bases at V and 0 bases at J, with 6 bases in the middle. This CDR3 has 14 amino acids. CDR1 LNHDA and CDR2 SQIVND come from the germline V gene (reference sequence). CDR3 residues: CASRGGSYNSPLHF. The CDR3 nucleotides are TGTGCCAGTAGGGGTGGCTCCTATAATTCACCCCTCCACTTT.

The chain has TRBV15 and TRBJ2-3, with unresolved D. The CDR3 totals 12 residues. The ends were cut back, 6 bases at V and 6 bases at J, with 10 bases in the middle. Germline V gene sequence: CDR1 LNHNV, CDR2 YYDKDF (reference sequence). This CDR3 is CATSTRLDTQYF. CDR3 coding DNA: TGTGCCACCAGTACGAGGCTGGATACGCAGTATTTT.

The DNA of the CDR3 is TGTGCCAGCAGCTTAGGGCGGGGGGACATGAACACTGAAGCTTTCTTT. Its translation: CASSLGRGDMNTEAFF. The chain joins TRBV13 to TRBJ1-1, with D possibly being TRBD1 (6 bases). The germline gives CDR1 PRHDT, CDR2 FYEKMQ (reference sequence). The CDR3 covers 16 residues. V was pared by 0 bases and J by 0 bases, with 11 bases between.

V and J are TRBV7-2 and TRBJ2-7, with unresolved D. CDR1 is SGHTA, CDR2 FQGNSA, per germline. The CDR3 is made up of 12 amino acids. V lost 5 bases and J lost 1, with 6 bases in between. Written as DNA, the CDR3 is TGTGCCAGCAGCCCGAGTTCCTACGAGCAGTACTTC. It codes for CASSPSSYEQYF.

This clone was seen only a few times. This chain joins TRBV2 and TRBJ1-5; TRBD1 is a possible D gene (5 bases). The CDR3 has 14 residues. Germline-derived CDR1 and CDR2 are SNHLY and FYNNEI. Trimming left V 3 bases short and J 6 bases short, with 12 bases between. The CDR3: CASSDKGSGQPQHF. CDR3 nucleotides: TGTGCCAGCAGTGACAAGGGGAGCGGTCAGCCCCAGCATTTT. Filled out from reference TRBV2 and TRBJ1-5, the complete variable domain reads EPEVTQTPSHQVTQMGQEVILRCVPISNHLYFYWYRQILGQKVEFLVSFYNNEISEKSEIFDDQFSVERPDGSNFTLKIRSTKLEDSAMYFCASSDKGSGQPQHFGDGTRLSIL.

A few counts support this clone. The J gene is TRBJ2-5, the V gene TRBV5-1, with 7 bases lining up with TRBD1. The CDR3 has 16 amino acids. In germline, CDR1 is SGHRS, CDR2 YFSETQ. After removal of 4 bases from V and 0 bases from J, the junction contained 9 bases not matched to a gene. The CDR3 protein is CASSIADRTYQETQYF. The CDR3, as DNA: TGCGCCAGCAGCATCGCGGACAGGACCTACCAAGAGACCCAGTACTTC.

The rearrangement uses TRBV6-1 and TRBJ2-3; 10 nucleotides agree with TRBD1. Germline assignment: CDR1 MNHNS and CDR2 SASEGT. There are 14 residues in the CDR3. V dropped 4 bases and J dropped 5; count of bases not matched to a gene: 3. CDR3 nucleotides: TGTGCCAGCAGTGGGACAGGGGGTCAAGATACGCAGTATTTT. Protein sequence: CASSGTGGQDTQYF.